Below, 22 T cell receptor beta chains from the same sample are listed, as sequenced in a study of T cells in localized non-small cell lung cancer. Sequenced by immunoSEQ multiplex PCR; TCRdb stores in-frame clones only, minus some. This table has tens of thousands of clones, about 80% appearing once. Material: PBMCs, obtained before any cancer treatment. The receptor set was obtained from a man between 35 and 75 years old with stage II lung adenocarcinoma.

This chain links TRBV19 with TRBJ2-7; D gene ambiguous. This CDR3 has 18 residues. CDR1 LNHDA and CDR2 SQIVND come from the germline V gene (reference sequence). Trimming removed 9 bases from V and 0 bases from J, with 27 bases in between. CDR3 sequence reads: CASTRPSTDQDDSYEQYF. The CDR3, as DNA: TGTGCCAGCACCCGACCCAGCACAGACCAGGATGACTCCTACGAGCAGTACTTC.

The gene calls are TRBV29-1 and TRBJ2-7; 7 bases fit TRBD1. The V and J ends lost 2 bases and 4 bases, in that order; junction bases with no gene match: 5. This CDR3 has 13 residues. Germline CDR1 is SQVTM and CDR2 is ANQGSEA. The CDR3 DNA reads as TGCAGCGTTGAACAGGGACAGAATTACGAGCAGTACTTC. Translated, it gives CSVEQGQNYEQYF.

The genes are TRBV6-5 and TRBJ1-3, with 9 bases that match TRBD1. After removal of 4 bases from V and 7 bases from J, the junction contained 2 bases not matched to a gene. Germline lookup yields CDR1 MNHEY and CDR2 SVGAGI. The CDR3 contains 13 residues. CDR3 sequence: CASSWDRANTIYF. CDR3 bases: TGTGCCAGCAGTTGGGACAGGGCGAACACCATATATTTT.

The rearrangement uses TRBV29-1 and TRBJ1-2; D ambiguous. The CDR3 sequence is 11 residues long. Per the germline V gene, CDR1 is SQVTM and CDR2 is ANQGSEA. Trimming removed 5 bases from V and 6 bases from J, with 10 bases in between. This CDR3 is CSVKNIDGYTF. As DNA, the CDR3 is TGCAGCGTTAAGAATATCGATGGCTACACCTTC.

As concerns this clone: Compared with germline, one end of the junction differs, possibly owing to a read error. The chain combines TRBV11-3 with TRBJ1-6, with a tentative D call TRBD1 (5 bases). Germline CDR1 is SGHNT and CDR2 is YENEEA. This CDR3 is 13 amino acids long. CDR3 nucleotide sequence: TGTGCCAGCAGCTCAGGGTATAGTTCACCCCTCCACTTT. Its protein is CASSSGYSSPLHF.

The chain recombines TRBV9 with TRBJ1-3; a weak D match, TRBD1 (6 bases). The V and J ends lost 0 bases and 2 bases respectively, with 12 bases between them. This CDR3 is 16 amino acids long. Germline V gives CDR1 SGDLS, CDR2 YYNGEE. CDR3 coding DNA: TGTGCCAGCAGCGTAGCTTCCCAGGGGACTGGAAACACCATATATTTT. This codes for CASSVASQGTGNTIYF.

The genes are TRBV30 and TRBJ1-2, with D perhaps matching TRBD1 (5 bases). This CDR3 contains 17 residues. Trimming removed 4 bases at V and 2 bases at J, with 23 bases between. Germline-derived CDR1 and CDR2 are GTSNPN and SVGIG (reference sequence). CDR3 DNA sequence: TGTGCCTGGAAGCCCGTTTTTCCTTCGACAGCGAACTATGGCTACACCTTC. It is translated as CAWKPVFPSTANYGYTF.

This chain connects TRBV7-2 to TRBJ2-7, with a tentative D call TRBD1 (5 bases). The V gene lost 1 base and the J gene lost 0 bases, with 7 bases spanning the gap. This CDR3 has 14 residues. CDR1 and CDR2 (germline): SGHTA, FQGNSA. In DNA, the CDR3 is TGTGCCAGCAGCTTAGGACAGACCTCCTACGAGCAGTACTTC. As protein: CASSLGQTSYEQYF.

The table lists this clone with a few counts. This sequence joins TRBV2 and TRBJ1-6; TRBD1 aligns across 9 bases. Germline trimming cut 11 bases from V and 8 bases from J; bases unmatched to any gene: 7. Germline assignment: CDR1 SNHLY and CDR2 FYNNEI. This CDR3 contains 13 residues. The CDR3 sequence: CAGRTGGDSPLHF. In DNA form, the CDR3 reads TGTGCCGGACGAACAGGGGGCGATTCACCCCTCCACTTT.

In this sample, this clone turned up once. The chain combines TRBV7-2 with TRBJ1-5; D might be TRBD1 (6 bases). Germline V CDR1 and CDR2: SGHTA, FQGNSA. With 0 bases removed from V and 2 bases from J, the gap between germline ends came to 17 bases. This CDR3 is 18 amino acids long. CDR3 in DNA: TGTGCCAGCAGCTTAGCAGGGCCCGGGGGCTTTGGCAATCAGCCCCAGCATTTT. Its protein product is CASSLAGPGGFGNQPQHF.

The CDR3 loop reads CASSPNLQGYQPQHF. The CDR3 DNA follows: TGTGCCAGCAGTCCTAACTTACAGGGATATCAGCCCCAGCATTTT. This chain links TRBV28 with TRBJ1-5, with D possibly TRBD1 on 6 matching bases. The germline V gene has CDR1 MDHEN and CDR2 SYDVKM. This CDR3 is 15 amino acids long. The V end was cut by 5 bases, the J end by 5 bases, with 16 bases between.

This chain links TRBV5-4 with TRBJ2-5; TRBD2 aligns across 8 bases. Germline V gives CDR1 SGHNT, CDR2 YYREEE (reference sequence). This CDR3 region has 14 residues. Trimming at V came to 0 bases and at J to 2 bases, leaving 0 bases not matched to a gene. CDR3 coding DNA: TGTGCCAGCAGCTTGGCTAGCGGGCAAGAGACCCAGTACTTC. It is translated as CASSLASGQETQYF.

The chain combines TRBV20-1 with TRBJ2-7; D is undetermined. Germline lookup yields CDR1 DFQATT and CDR2 SNEGSKA (reference sequence). Trimming cost V 6 bases and J 3 bases, with 6 bases left between them. This CDR3 comprises 10 residues. CDR3 sequence reads: CSARNYEQYF. In DNA, the CDR3 is TGCAGTGCCCGAAACTACGAGCAGTACTTC.

V is TRBV5-5 and J is TRBJ2-7, with D possibly TRBD1 on 7 matching bases. Trimming took 4 bases from V and 6 from J, leaving 14 bases between them. The germline V gene encodes CDR1 SGHKS and CDR2 YYEKEE (reference sequence). This CDR3 comprises 13 residues. CDR3 nucleotides: TGTGCCAGCAGCCGGAGGGGGCCTCCCGAGCAGTACTTC. The encoded protein is CASSRRGPPEQYF.

The J gene is TRBJ1-1, the V gene TRBV19, with TRBD1 as a possible D gene (6 bases). Germline values: CDR1 LNHDA, CDR2 SQIVND (reference sequence). V lost 5 bases and J 5 bases, leaving 18 bases between the germline ends. The CDR3 consists of 15 residues. The CDR3 loop reads CASSPLTGEGTEAFF. CDR3 sequence (DNA): TGTGCCAGTAGTCCTCTGACAGGAGAGGGGACTGAAGCTTTCTTT.

This chain uses TRBV11-3 with TRBJ2-3; 7 bases agree with TRBD1. V shed 4 bases, J shed 9 bases, and the junction held 10 bases outside the gene matches. This CDR3 has 14 residues. Germline CDR1 SGHNT, CDR2 YENEEA. CDR3 bases: TGTGCCAGCAGCTCGGGACAGCCTGGGGCCACGCAGTATTTT. Translating it yields CASSSGQPGATQYF. The full variable domain, its missing parts supplied by reference TRBV11-3 and TRBJ2-3, is EAGVVQSPRYKIIEKKQPVAFWCNPISGHNTLYWYLQNLGQGPELLIRYENEEAVDDSQLPKDRFSAERLKGVDSTLKIQPAELGDSAVYLCASSSGQPGATQYFGPGTRLTVL.

For this clone: Germline and junction disagree at one end, which may indicate a read error. The chain links TRBV7-7 to TRBJ2-7; tentative D call: TRBD1 (5 bases). The germline CDR1 and CDR2 sequences are SSHAT and FNYEAQ (reference sequence). The CDR3 is 15 amino acids. The CDR3 protein is CASSTRQSHSYEQYF. The CDR3 DNA is TGTGCTAGCAGCACGCGACAGAGCCACTCCTACGAGCAGTACTTC. Variable domain in full (rest from reference TRBV7-7 and TRBJ2-7): GAGVSQSPRYKVTKRGQDVTLRCDPISSHATLYWYQQALGQGPEFLTYFNYEAQPDKSGLPSDRFSAERPEGSISTLTIQRTEQRDSAMYRCASSTRQSHSYEQYFGPGTRLTVT.

The gene calls are TRBV30 and TRBJ2-7; a weak D match, TRBD2 (5 bases). Germline V CDR1 and CDR2: GTSNPN, SVGIG (reference sequence). The CDR3 covers 14 residues. The V gene lost 3 bases and the J gene lost 0 bases, with 12 bases spanning the gap. The CDR3 loop reads CAWRDSVFSYEQYF. The DNA of the CDR3 is TGTGCCTGGAGGGACTCCGTATTCTCCTACGAGCAGTACTTC.

This clone was counted a few times. This chain links TRBV5-1 with TRBJ1-3; the D is unclear. V gave up 2 bases and J gave up 2 bases, with 11 bases separating them. In germline, CDR1 is SGHRS, CDR2 YFSETQ. The CDR3 consists of 15 residues. CDR3 bases: TGCGCCAGCAGCTTAGAGCGGGCGGCTGGAAACACCATATATTTT. Residues: CASSLERAAGNTIYF. The whole variable domain, remainder taken from reference TRBV5-1 and TRBJ1-3, is KAGVTQTPRYLIKTRGQQVTLSCSPISGHRSVSWYQQTPGQGLQFLFEYFSETQRNKGNFPGRFSGRQFSNSRSEMNVSTLELGDSALYLCASSLERAAGNTIYFGEGSWLTVV.

The V gene is TRBV12-5, the J gene TRBJ2-5; the D is unclear. V was shortened by 5 bases and J by 4 bases, with 17 bases between the two germline ends. This CDR3 is built from 15 residues. The V gene's germline CDR1 is LGHNT and CDR2 FRNRAP. The CDR3 DNA reads TGTGCTAGTGGTATGCTTCTGGCGGTTCCAGAGACCCAGTACTTC. Translation: CASGMLLAVPETQYF.

The V gene is TRBV6-1, the J gene TRBJ2-5; D remains unclear. Germline CDR1 is MNHNS and CDR2 is SASEGT. CDR3 length equals 13 residues. V lost 5 bases to trimming and J lost 0 bases, with 7 bases between them. In DNA form, the CDR3 reads TGTGCCAGCAGTAGGGCCTACCAAGAGACCCAGTACTTC. Translated: CASSRAYQETQYF.

The chain carries TRBV25-1 and TRBJ1-5; D may be TRBD1 (6 bases). CDR1 and CDR2 from the germline V gene are MGHDK and SYGVNS. CDR3 length equals 14 residues. V lost 4 bases and J lost 2, with 9 bases in between. The CDR3 loop is CASSGQERNQPQHF. CDR3 coding DNA: TGTGCCAGCAGTGGACAGGAGCGCAATCAGCCCCAGCATTTT.